The clone carrying this T cell receptor (beta chain) was counted between two and nine times. Its specificity is unknown. This sample stems from a study of response to subunit inactivated influenza vaccine. Study-wide points: Only a handful of new T cells, the authors suggested, are recruited with each seasonal influenza vaccination.

One entry per CDR3 protein results from TCRdb running MiXCR on the RT-PCR reads. The data hold around 480,000 distinct CDR3 sequences, with 16% observed a single time. The specimen comprised CD4+ T cells sorted from PBMCs, sampled less than 30 months after vaccination. The receptor comes from a man aged 50-75 years who received an inactivated influenza vaccine.

The CDR3 sequence: CASSVVGADTQYF. CDR3 DNA sequence: TGTGCCAGCAGCGTAGTAGGCGCAGATACGCAGTATTTT. V usage is TRBV9 and J usage is TRBJ2-3, with D unclear. The germline V gene has CDR1 SGDLS and CDR2 YYNGEE. The ends were cut back, 0 bases at V and 4 bases at J, with 6 bases in the middle. The CDR3 extends over 13 amino acids.